The 24 T cell receptor beta chains below were found in one sample sequenced in a study of blood T cell repertoires in COVID-19. Assay: immunoSEQ multiplex PCR; the TCRdb copy retains only in-frame clones and omits some. The table lists around 140,000 clones, 76% of them singletons. Sequencing input: peripheral blood. The origin of the receptors is a woman of 80 years or more with active or convalescent COVID-19.

This clone was detected only once. At one end, the junction sequence differs from germline, possibly due to a read error. The rearrangement joins TRBV30 to TRBJ1-5; 8 bases align to TRBD1. Germline V gene data show CDR1 as GTSNPN and CDR2 as SVGIG (reference sequence). CDR3 length equals 15 residues. The CDR3 coding sequence is TGTGCCTGCAGTGACGGACAGGGCCCCAATCAGCCCCAGCATTTT. It codes for CACSDGQGPNQPQHF.

V and J are TRBV10-1 and TRBJ1-1; tentative D call: TRBD1 (5 bases). Germline CDR1 and CDR2: WNHNN and SYGVQD (reference sequence). Deletions cut 0 bases from V and 4 bases from J, with 9 bases between. The CDR3 loop spans 14 amino acids. CDR3 in DNA: TGCGCCAGCAGTGAGTCTATCCAGGGCACTGAAGCTTTCTTT. Protein: CASSESIQGTEAFF.

The sample holds a few counts of this clone. CDR3: CASSQVREDTEAFF. CDR3 DNA: TGTGCCAGCAGCCAAGTTAGGGAGGACACTGAAGCTTTCTTT. The rearrangement uses TRBV3-1 (or the pseudogene TRBV3-2) and TRBJ1-1; D remains ambiguous. Trimming left V 1 base short and J 3 bases short, with 9 bases between. Germline V gene lookup returns CDR1 LGHDT and CDR2 YNNKEL (reference sequence). The CDR3 loop spans 14 amino acids.

The table lists this clone with a count of one. The rearrangement uses TRBV7-2 and TRBJ1-2; 11 positions agree with TRBD1. The CDR3 loop spans 13 amino acids. The V gene's germline CDR1 is SGHTA and CDR2 FQGNSA. The ends lost 5 bases at V and 6 bases at J; junction bases unmatched: 2. The CDR3 bases are TGTGCCAGCAGCAGGGACAGGGGGGATGGCTACACCTTC. Residues: CASSRDRGDGYTF.

The rearrangement links TRBV5-1 to TRBJ2-6, with 12 bases that match TRBD1. Trimming cost V 4 bases and J 2 bases; bases outside gene matches: 1. Germline V gene lookup returns CDR1 SGHRS and CDR2 YFSETQ. The length of the CDR3 is 16 residues. CDR3 residues: CASSGTGGAGANVLTF. The CDR3 nucleotides are TGCGCCAGCAGCGGGACAGGGGGCGCTGGGGCCAACGTCCTGACTTTC. Based on the CDR3 plus reference TRBV5-1 and TRBJ2-6, the full variable domain is KAGVTQTPRYLIKTRGQQVTLSCSPISGHRSVSWYQQTPGQGLQFLFEYFSETQRNKGNFPGRFSGRQFSNSRSEMNVSTLELGDSALYLCASSGTGGAGANVLTFGAGSRLTVL.

V usage is TRBV2 and J usage is TRBJ2-3, with 11 bases matching TRBD1. Germline CDR1 SNHLY, CDR2 FYNNEI. The CDR3 runs to 16 residues. The V and J ends lost 7 bases and 0 bases, in that order; junction bases with no gene match: 6. The CDR3 sequence: CASNLGQGASTDTQYF. The CDR3 DNA is TGTGCCAGCAATCTTGGACAGGGGGCTAGCACAGATACGCAGTATTTT.

The chain combines TRBV2 with TRBJ1-2; 11 bases line up with TRBD1. Germline CDR1 reads SNHLY; CDR2 reads FYNNEI. The CDR3 contains 17 residues. The trim removed 4 bases at V and 3 bases at J, leaving 10 bases unmatched. The CDR3 spells CASSVSDRGLSDYGYTF. In DNA, the CDR3 is TGTGCCAGCAGTGTGTCGGACAGGGGGCTTAGTGACTATGGCTACACCTTC.

This clone was detected a few times. The chain recombines TRBV5-5 with TRBJ1-3; D is undetermined. V lost 2 bases to trimming and J lost 4 bases, with 10 bases between them. The CDR3 runs to 14 residues. From germline, CDR1 is SGHKS and CDR2 YYEKEE (reference sequence). CDR3 loop: CASSFAGAGNTIYF. CDR3 coding DNA: TGTGCCAGCAGCTTCGCGGGAGCGGGAAACACCATATATTTT.

This clone was counted a few times. The rearrangement links TRBV21-1 to TRBJ1-5; the D call of TRBD1 is as the table states it, not checked on the DNA. TRBV21-1 is shown as a pseudogene. The CDR3 spans 15 residues. The CDR3 nucleotides read TGTGCCAGCAGCCGGGAGGGGACAGGGGATCAGCCCCAGCATTTT. As protein: CASSREGTGDQPQHF.

The V call is TRBV7-6, the J call TRBJ2-1, with 8 bases matching TRBD2. This CDR3 is built from 16 residues. With V trimmed by 0 bases and J by 2 bases, 3 bases remained unmatched. Per germline, CDR1 SGHVS and CDR2 FNYEAQ. In DNA form, the CDR3 reads TGTGCCAGCAGCTTAGCGCCCGGGGGGGCCTACAATGAGCAGTTCTTC. It yields the protein CASSLAPGGAYNEQFF. The whole variable domain, remainder taken from reference TRBV7-6 and TRBJ2-1, is GAGVSQSPRYKVTKRGQDVALRCDPISGHVSLYWYRQALGQGPEFLTYFNYEAQQDKSGLPNDRFSAERPEGSISTLTIQRTEQRDSAMYRCASSLAPGGAYNEQFFGPGTRLTVL.

This chain links TRBV2 with TRBJ1-4, with 8 bases identical to TRBD1. The trim removed 4 bases at V and 12 bases at J, leaving 10 bases unmatched. The CDR3 runs to 14 residues. Per germline, CDR1 SNHLY and CDR2 FYNNEI. In nucleotides, the CDR3 is TGTGCCAGCAGTGCGGTAGGGACAGGCCAGGAACTGTTTTTT. Protein: CASSAVGTGQELFF.

This clone occurred a few times. The V call is TRBV30, the J call TRBJ1-2; D gene unclear. Germline V gene data show CDR1 as GTSNPN and CDR2 as SVGIG (reference sequence). The V and J ends lost 1 base and 6 bases respectively, with 6 bases between them. This CDR3 is built from 11 residues. The chain's CDR3 is CAWSEGDGYTF. The CDR3 coding sequence is TGTGCCTGGAGTGAGGGAGATGGCTACACCTTC.

J is TRBJ1-3 and V is TRBV5-6; D is ambiguous. Looked up from germline, CDR1 is SGHDT and CDR2 is YYEEEE. Trimming stripped 1 base from V and 0 bases from J, with 8 bases between. This CDR3 region has 15 residues. The DNA for the CDR3 is TGTGCCAGCAGCTTGTCGGGATACTCTGGAAACACCATATATTTT. As protein: CASSLSGYSGNTIYF.

The chain uses TRBV18 and TRBJ1-6; weak D call: TRBD1 (6 bases). The length of the CDR3 is 14 residues. CDR1 and CDR2 from the germline V gene are KGHSH and LQKENI. V lost 6 bases, J lost 6 bases, and 12 bases lay in between. The CDR3: CASSAGQLNSPLHF. In DNA form, the CDR3 reads TGTGCCAGCTCGGCCGGACAGCTTAATTCACCCCTCCACTTT.

Details on this clone: At one end the junction does not follow the germline gene, possibly because of a read error. The chain is built from TRBV7-9 and TRBJ2-2; 9 bases match TRBD2. The CDR3 covers 15 residues. CDR1 and CDR2 (germline): SEHNR, FQNEAQ (reference sequence). CDR3 loop: CASRRLAGNAGELFF. For the CDR3, the DNA is TGTGCCAGCCGAAGGCTAGCGGGGAACGCCGGGGAGCTGTTTTTT.

J is TRBJ1-4 and V is TRBV18; D perhaps matches TRBD1 (6 bases). The CDR3 loop spans 16 amino acids. V lost 2 bases and J lost 5, with 15 bases in between. The germline V gene encodes CDR1 KGHSH and CDR2 LQKENI. DNA for the CDR3: TGTGCCAGCTCACCATTAGGTGGGGGGGCGAATGAAAAACTGTTTTTT. As protein: CASSPLGGGANEKLFF.

The rearrangement joins TRBV6-1 to TRBJ1-2, with TRBD1 identical over 8 bases. Looked up from germline, CDR1 is MNHNS and CDR2 is SASEGT. Unmatched junction bases numbered 9, after V lost 3 bases and J lost 0 bases. The CDR3 runs 17 residues. In nucleotides, the CDR3 is TGTGCCAGCAGTGAGAGACAGGGGCGGAGAGCTAACTATGGCTACACCTTC. It translates to CASSERQGRRANYGYTF.

This clone was seen a few times. The chain joins TRBV5-1 to TRBJ1-3; 9 positions agree with TRBD1. V shed 4 bases, J shed 2 bases, and the junction held 4 bases outside the gene matches. This CDR3 has 15 amino acids. Germline lookup yields CDR1 SGHRS and CDR2 YFSETQ. CDR3 in amino acids: CASSTGTGTGNTIYF. For the CDR3, the DNA is TGCGCCAGCAGCACTGGGACAGGGACTGGAAACACCATATATTTT.

CDR3 in amino acids: CASHRIPEAFF. In DNA form, the CDR3 reads TGTGCCAGTCATAGAATCCCTGAAGCTTTCTTT. V gene TRBV19 combines with J gene TRBJ1-1; D unresolved. CDR1 is LNHDA, CDR2 SQIVND, per germline (reference sequence). The CDR3 covers 11 residues. V dropped 8 bases and J dropped 6 bases, with 10 bases sitting between them.

This sequence joins TRBV7-2 and TRBJ1-3; D ambiguous. Germline CDR1 is SGHTA and CDR2 is FQGNSA. V was shortened by 3 bases and J by 0 bases, with 9 bases between the two germline ends. The CDR3 runs to 15 residues. The DNA of the CDR3 is TGTGCCAGCAGCTTTAACCCGAGCTCTGGAAACACCATATATTTT. The encoded protein is CASSFNPSSGNTIYF.

The chain employs TRBV2 and TRBJ2-5; 10 nucleotides line up with TRBD2. This CDR3 contains 15 residues. Germline V gives CDR1 SNHLY, CDR2 FYNNEI. Unmatched junction bases numbered 6, after V lost 7 bases and J lost 1 base. This CDR3 reads CASNLLAGFQETQYF. The CDR3 region has the DNA TGTGCCAGCAACCTACTAGCGGGGTTCCAAGAGACCCAGTACTTC.

Here the CDR3 DNA reads TGTGCCAGCAGTTTACTAGGGGGCAATGAGCAGTTCTTC. Residues: CASSLLGGNEQFF. This chain connects TRBV27 to TRBJ2-1; maybe TRBD1 (6 bases). V lost 2 bases and J lost 6, with 8 bases in between. The CDR3 extends over 13 amino acids. CDR1 MNHEY and CDR2 SMNVEV come from the germline V gene (reference sequence).

CDR3 residues: CASSPGSGGAINEQFF. DNA for the CDR3: TGCGCCAGCAGCCCCGGAAGCGGGGGGGCCATCAATGAGCAGTTCTTC. The chain is built from TRBV5-1 and TRBJ2-1; TRBD2 matches 10 bases. Germline assignment: CDR1 SGHRS and CDR2 YFSETQ. V gave up 4 bases and J gave up 6 bases; unmatched junction bases: 10. This CDR3 has 16 residues.

V usage is TRBV30 and J usage is TRBJ1-6, with D possibly matching TRBD1 (5 bases). There are 15 residues in the CDR3. Germline CDR1 is GTSNPN and CDR2 is SVGIG (reference sequence). The V end was cut by 0 bases, the J end by 8 bases, with 14 bases between. DNA of the CDR3: TGTGCCTGGAGTGTACTTCGGGGGTGGGATTCACCCCTCCACTTT. Translation: CAWSVLRGWDSPLHF.